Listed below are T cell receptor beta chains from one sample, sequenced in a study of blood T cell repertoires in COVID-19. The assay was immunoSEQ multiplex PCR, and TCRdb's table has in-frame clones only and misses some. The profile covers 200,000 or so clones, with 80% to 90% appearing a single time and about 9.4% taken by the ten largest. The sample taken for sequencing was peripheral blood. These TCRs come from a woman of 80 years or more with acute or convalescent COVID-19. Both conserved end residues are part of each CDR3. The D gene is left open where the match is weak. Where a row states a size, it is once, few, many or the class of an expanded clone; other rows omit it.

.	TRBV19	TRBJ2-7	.	TGTGCCAGTAGTCCATCGGCCAGGGGGGAGAGCGAGCAGTACTTC	CASSPSARGESEQYF
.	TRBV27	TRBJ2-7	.	TGTGCCAGCAGGGGTCCAAGCGGAAACTACGAGCAGTACTTC	CASRGPSGNYEQYF
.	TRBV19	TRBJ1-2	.	TGTGCCAGTAGTTTAGAAAAGGGGCAAGTCTATGGCTACACCTTC	CASSLEKGQVYGYTF
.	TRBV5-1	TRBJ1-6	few	TGCGCCAGCAGGGAAACAGGGTCTAATTCACCCCTCCACTTT	CASRETGSNSPLHF
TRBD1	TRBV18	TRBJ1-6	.	TGTGCCAGCTCACTGGGACAGGGCAATTCACCCCTCCACTTT	CASSLGQGNSPLHF
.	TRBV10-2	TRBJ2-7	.	TGCGCCAGCGGGCTGGCGGGCGTCGGCGAGCAGTACTTC	CASGLAGVGEQYF
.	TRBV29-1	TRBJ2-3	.	TGCAGCGTTACTAAGGCAGATACGCAGTATTTT	CSVTKADTQYF
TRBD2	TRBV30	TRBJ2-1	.	TGTGCCTGGAGTTGGGGAGGGAGCTCCTACAATGAGCAGTTCTTC	CAWSWGGSSYNEQFF
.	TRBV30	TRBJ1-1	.	TGTGCCTGGAGTTCCCAGGCGGGCACTGAAGCTTTCTTT	CAWSSQAGTEAFF
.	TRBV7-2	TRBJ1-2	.	TGTGCCAGCAGCTTACCCTCCGGACAGATCTATGGCTACACCTTC	CASSLPSGQIYGYTF
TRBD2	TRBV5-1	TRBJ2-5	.	TGCGCCAGCAGCTTGGGACTAGCGGAAACCCAGTACTTC	CASSLGLAETQYF
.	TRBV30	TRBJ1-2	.	TGTGCCTGGAGTGTGGGGCAGGAGGGCTACACCTTC	CAWSVGQEGYTF
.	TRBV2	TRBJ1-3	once	TGTGCCAGCAGTGTCGGGAACGGAAACACCATATATTTT	CASSVGNGNTIYF
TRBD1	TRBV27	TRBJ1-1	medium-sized	TGTGCCAGCAGTACGCAGAGGACAGGGGTCCTGAACACTGAAGCTTTCTTT	CASSTQRTGVLNTEAFF
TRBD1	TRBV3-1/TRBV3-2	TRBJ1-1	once	TGTGCCACCGGGGGGGGGACAGGGGGTATGAACACTGAAGCTTTCTTT	CATGGGTGGMNTEAFF
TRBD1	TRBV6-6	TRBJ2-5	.	TGTGCCAGCAGACTGGGACAGGGGCATCAAGAGACCCAGTACTTC	CASRLGQGHQETQYF
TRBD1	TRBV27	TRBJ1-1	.	TGTGCCAGCAGTCGACAGGGGTCGCACATGAACACTGAAGCTTTCTTT	CASSRQGSHMNTEAFF
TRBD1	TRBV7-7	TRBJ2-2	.	TGTGCTAGCAGCTTAGCTCCGGGACAGGGGATCACCGGGGAGCTGTTTTTT	CASSLAPGQGITGELFF
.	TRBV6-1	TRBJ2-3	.	TGTGCCAGCAGTGAAGTGAGTTCTAGCACAGATACGCAGTATTTT	CASSEVSSSTDTQYF
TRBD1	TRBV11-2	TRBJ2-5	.	TGTGCCAGCAGCTTGATGACAGGGCCCCAAGAGACCCAGTACTTC	CASSLMTGPQETQYF
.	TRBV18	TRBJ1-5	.	TGTGCCAGCTCACCAATGGGAGTGGCGAGTTCGGCCCAGCATTTT	CASSPMGVASSAQHF
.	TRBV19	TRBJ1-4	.	TGTGCCAGTAGTATCGGGTCAACTAATGAAAAACTGTTTTTT	CASSIGSTNEKLFF
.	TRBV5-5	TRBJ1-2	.	TGTGCCAGCAGCTCCTCAGGGGTAGGCTACACCTTC	CASSSSGVGYTF
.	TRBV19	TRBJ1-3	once	TGTGCCAGTAGTGTGAGCTCTGGAAACACCATATATTTT	CASSVSSGNTIYF
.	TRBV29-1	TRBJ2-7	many	TGCAGCGTTCTCAAACTCCAAGGGACAACCTACGAGCAGTACTTC	CSVLKLQGTTYEQYF
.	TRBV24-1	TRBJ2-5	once	TGTGCCACCAGTATGAGGACAGCGGCGGAAGAGACCCAGTACTTC	CATSMRTAAEETQYF
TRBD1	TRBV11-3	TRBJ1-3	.	TGTGCCAGCAGCTTCACTGGACAGGGGGACACCATATATTTT	CASSFTGQGDTIYF
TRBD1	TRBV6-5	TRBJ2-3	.	TGTGCCAGCAGTTACGGCCAACAGGGGAATACGCAGTATTTT	CASSYGQQGNTQYF
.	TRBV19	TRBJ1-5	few	TGTGCCAGTAGTATTGGTCAGGCTAGCAATCAGCCCCAGCATTTT	CASSIGQASNQPQHF
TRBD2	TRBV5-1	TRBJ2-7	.	TGCGCCAGCAGCTTGGCCGGGAGGCCTACGACCTACGAGCAGTACTTC	CASSLAGRPTTYEQYF
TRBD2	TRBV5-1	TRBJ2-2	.	TGCGCCAGCAGCTTAGGACTAGCGGGAGTTGGGAACACCGGGGAGCTGTTTTTT	CASSLGLAGVGNTGELFF
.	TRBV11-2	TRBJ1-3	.	TGTGCCAGCAGCTTAAGCGGGGTGGCAGGTGGAAACACCATATATTTT	CASSLSGVAGGNTIYF
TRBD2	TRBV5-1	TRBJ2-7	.	TGCGCCAGCAGCTCTCTCGGGACTAGCGGGAGGGCCCACAACGAGCAGTACTTC	CASSSLGTSGRAHNEQYF
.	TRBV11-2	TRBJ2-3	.	TGTGCCAGCAGCCGAGACACTTATACGCAGTATTTT	CASSRDTYTQYF
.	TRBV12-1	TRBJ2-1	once	TGTGCCAGCAGTTATCTAGCGGCAGCCTATCAAAATGAGCAGTTCTTC	CASSYLAAAYQNEQFF
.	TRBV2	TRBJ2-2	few	TGTGCCAGCAGTGAAAGGGCCCGAACAGGAAGGAACACCGGGGAGCTGTTTTTT	CASSERARTGRNTGELFF